Listed below are T cell receptor beta chains from one sample, sequenced in a study of shared clonotypes between healthy human individuals. TCRdb keeps only in-frame clones here, not all; method: immunoSEQ multiplex PCR. Found here are about 2 million clones, 90% to 95% of them singletons; the top ten hold 0.1% to 0.15%. Sequenced input: naive CD4+ T cells sorted from blood. These receptors were obtained from a man younger than 35 in good health. The conserved cysteine and the conserved F or W are not part of the CDR3 here.

v_gene,CDR3aa
TRBV5-1,ASRLRPGGETQY
TRBV28,ASSEGGGSNQPQH
TRBV6-5,ASTPFRGPYEQY
TRBV19,ASSSSGTGSTDTQY
TRBV5-6,ASFQGGPDTQY
TRBV11-2,ASRALVGREQY
TRBV28,ASSQVGDTQY
TRBV5-1,ASSFGGAQTDTQY
TRBV6-5,ASSYGWQNTGELF
TRBV19,ASSIASGIETQY
TRBV7-9,ASSLAPPGRSPDTQY
TRBV4-1,ASSHLGYEQY
TRBV18,ASSPLQGMETQY
TRBV5-4,ASSPSGGRGDEQY
TRBV28,ASDPRTDYGYT
TRBV10-3,AISEQGGRNEQF
TRBV25-1,ASRCQGCSEQY
TRBV29-1,SGRGLGNTIY
TRBV7-8,ASSLVTGRTSYEQY
TRBV10-3,AISQDSGANVLT
TRBV9,ASSVSTLVDEQF
TRBV19,ASSITLLRDRGYEQY
TRBV9,ASSSGLPYEQY
TRBV7-9,ASSLSAGTDFHNEQF
TRBV19,ASSILGQGNQPQH
TRBV6-6,ASTIRGQETQY
TRBV5-4,ASSFGTPTDTQY
TRBV5-8,ASSWETSASYEQY
TRBV9,ASSVQGANTGELF
TRBV28,ASSLDTGLGTEAF
TRBV7-3,ASSPGERYEQY
TRBV15,ATSRDLTSGSLGEQY
TRBV18,ASSPRTSGFSYEQY
TRBV28,ASSATGYYGYT
TRBV2,ASSGDGTGLVETQY
TRBV6-6,ASNAGFVNQPQH
TRBV19,ASSSPWAAEAF
TRBV19,ASSAGGSVEQY
TRBV9,ASSVYRDHSYEQY
TRBV6-1,ASSEFGRETQY
TRBV2,ASSLLDTDTQY
TRBV7-2,ASSPRSGGDQPQH
TRBV28,ASSPPLRDTQY
TRBV5-1,ASSGGTGGVYEQY